These T cell receptor beta chains were read from a single sample in a study of blood T cell repertoires in COVID-19. Clones were sequenced by immunoSEQ multiplex PCR, and TCRdb holds only the in-frame ones, with some missing. This table has 55,000 to 65,000 clones, 80% to 85% appearing once. Sequencing was carried out using peripheral blood. These receptors were taken from a human donor in a cohort sampled during active COVID-19. CDR3s include the opening cysteine and the closing phenylalanine or tryptophan. D genes are given only for firm matches. Clone size is shown for a subset of rows, as once, few, many or a class of expanded clone.

TRBV7-9	.	TRBJ1-1	.	TGTGCCAGCAGCTTTGGACAATCATTAGTGAACACTGAAGCTTTCTTT	CASSFGQSLVNTEAFF
TRBV6-1	.	TRBJ1-2	.	TGTGCCAGCAGTGACCAGGGCTATGGCTACACCTTC	CASSDQGYGYTF
TRBV18	.	TRBJ1-1	.	TGTGCCAGCTCACAGACAGGATACACTGAAGCTTTCTTT	CASSQTGYTEAFF
TRBV7-8	once	TRBJ1-5	.	TGTGCCAGCAGCTTATCTCTTTATCAGCCCCAGCATTTT	CASSLSLYQPQHF
TRBV7-2	once	TRBJ2-5	TRBD2	TGTGCCAGCAGCTTATCCCCGACTAGCGGGGGGGCTTCGTCGGACTTC	CASSLSPTSGGASSDF
TRBV12-3/TRBV12-4	.	TRBJ1-2	.	TGTGCCAGCAGCCAAACAGGATTCTATGGCTACACCTTC	CASSQTGFYGYTF
TRBV5-1	.	TRBJ2-3	TRBD1	TGCGCCAGCAGCTTGGTCTTGACAGGGGGCCCTCGAAGCACAGATACGCAGTATTTT	CASSLVLTGGPRSTDTQYF
TRBV7-6	.	TRBJ1-5	.	TGTGCCAGCAGCTTAGGAATAACACAGCCCCAGCATTTT	CASSLGITQPQHF
TRBV10-2	.	TRBJ2-1	.	TGCGCCAGCGTGGAGGGGGGGTGGTACAATGAGCAGTTCTTC	CASVEGGWYNEQFF
TRBV25-1	.	TRBJ1-6	.	TGTGCCAGCAGGGCCAGCGGGGTGAATAATTCACCCCTCCACTTT	CASRASGVNNSPLHF
TRBV7-9	.	TRBJ2-1	.	TGTGCCAGCAGCTTAGTGGCGGGGATCGACAATGAGCAGTTCTTC	CASSLVAGIDNEQFF
TRBV18	.	TRBJ2-5	TRBD2	TGTGCCAGCTCACCGGGAGCAAGGCGGGGGGGCCGGGAGACCCAGTACTTC	CASSPGARRGGRETQYF
TRBV29-1	.	TRBJ2-3	TRBD1	TGCAGCGCCGACAGGGGGCGCTTTGATACGCAGTATTTT	CSADRGRFDTQYF
TRBV18	.	TRBJ2-3	TRBD2	TGTGCCAGCTCATCGCTAGCGGGGGGTGGCACAGATACGCAGTATTTT	CASSSLAGGGTDTQYF
TRBV5-8	few	TRBJ2-3	.	TGTGCCAGCAGCCAGCCGTTTGCGGGGCTGTATAGCACAGATACGCAGTATTTT	CASSQPFAGLYSTDTQYF
TRBV9	.	TRBJ1-1	TRBD1	TGTGCCAGCAGCCACGCGACAGGGAATGCTTTCTTT	CASSHATGNAFF
TRBV9	.	TRBJ2-5	TRBD2	TGTGCCAGCAGCCCCTATGAGGCCAGCGGGGGTTTAGAGACCCAGTACTTC	CASSPYEASGGLETQYF
TRBV11-2	.	TRBJ2-2	TRBD2	TGTGCCAGCAGCTACCCCGGGGGGGCCCCAGCCGGGGAGCTGTTTTTT	CASSYPGGAPAGELFF
TRBV7-6	.	TRBJ2-3	.	TGTGCCAGCAGCTTAGGGGGTGGGCTAGCACGTCAAGATACGCAGTATTTT	CASSLGGGLARQDTQYF
TRBV3-1/TRBV3-2	.	TRBJ1-1	.	TGTGCCAGCAGCCAAGGACAGGTTTCGGGAGCTTTCTTT	CASSQGQVSGAFF
TRBV19	.	TRBJ2-3	TRBD2	TGTGCCAGTAGTATCGGACTAGCGGGGGGGCCCCTACCGAGCGGGGATACGCAGTATTTT	CASSIGLAGGPLPSGDTQYF
TRBV7-2	.	TRBJ2-5	.	TGTGCCAGCAGCGCAGGGAGGGAGACCCAGTACTTC	CASSAGRETQYF
TRBV18	.	TRBJ1-4	.	TGTGCCAGCTCACCACAGGAACCGGGTGAAAAACTGTTTTTT	CASSPQEPGEKLFF
TRBV19	.	TRBJ1-2	TRBD1	TGTGCCAGTAGTACCCCTGGGACAGTTCATTATGGCTACACCTTC	CASSTPGTVHYGYTF
TRBV3-1/TRBV3-2	.	TRBJ2-2	TRBD1	TGTGCCAGTACCGACAGGGGGCTTCACACCGGGGAGCTGTTTTTT	CASTDRGLHTGELFF
TRBV3-1/TRBV3-2	once	TRBJ2-2	TRBD2	TGTGCCAGCGGCCTTAGCGGGCAGACCACCGGGGAGCTGTTTTTT	CASGLSGQTTGELFF
TRBV4-1	.	TRBJ2-1	TRBD2	TGCGCCAGCAGCCAGATCGCTAGCGGGTCCTACAATGAGCAGTTCTTC	CASSQIASGSYNEQFF
TRBV9	.	TRBJ1-1	.	TGTGCCAGCAGCGCCCGATCCTTAGACAAGAACACTGAAGCTTTCTTT	CASSARSLDKNTEAFF
TRBV5-4	few	TRBJ2-1	TRBD2	TGTGCCAGCAGAGGGGCTAGCGGGGCGAATGAGCAGTTCTTC	CASRGASGANEQFF
TRBV28	few	TRBJ1-2	TRBD1	TGTGCCAGCAGCCCGGCGGGACAGGGTGTGCGTGGCTACACCTTC	CASSPAGQGVRGYTF
TRBV12-3/TRBV12-4	.	TRBJ2-5	TRBD2	TGTGCCACCACGACTAGCGGGGGGGAGACCCAGTACTTC	CATTTSGGETQYF
TRBV5-1	.	TRBJ1-2	.	TGCGCCAGCAGCTTTCAGGGGACCCGGAAGAACTACTATGGCTACACCTTC	CASSFQGTRKNYYGYTF
TRBV5-1	.	TRBJ1-2	TRBD1	TGCGCCAGCAGCAGTGGACAGGTCACCTATGGCTACACCTTC	CASSSGQVTYGYTF
TRBV7-6	.	TRBJ1-1	TRBD1	TGTGCCAGCAGTCAGGGGGCTGACACTGAAGCTTTCTTT	CASSQGADTEAFF
TRBV7-9	.	TRBJ2-7	TRBD1	TGTGCCAGCAGCTTAGACAGGGGACCCTACGAGCAGTACTTC	CASSLDRGPYEQYF
TRBV29-1	.	TRBJ2-7	.	TGCAGCGTCCGTATTTTCGCCACTGAGCAGTACTTC	CSVRIFATEQYF
TRBV6-4	.	TRBJ2-1	TRBD2	TGTGCCAGCAGTGACCGTCCGGGGGGCTACAATGAGCAGTTCTTC	CASSDRPGGYNEQFF
TRBV5-1	once	TRBJ2-2	TRBD2	TGCGCCAGCAGCCCGGTCTCCTTGTCTTTAGCGGGGGGGCCGACCGGGGAGCTGTTTTTT	CASSPVSLSLAGGPTGELFF
TRBV7-2	.	TRBJ1-6	TRBD1	TGTGCCAGCAACCCGACAGGGGGCCCTTCACCCCTCCACTTT	CASNPTGGPSPLHF
TRBV28	.	TRBJ1-1	TRBD1	TGTGCCAGCAGTTTCACAGGGGACTACACTGAAGCTTTCTTT	CASSFTGDYTEAFF
TRBV4-1	once	TRBJ1-6	.	TGCGCCAGCAGCCAACCAAGTCGGCGGCGGGTTGGGAATTCACCCCTCCACTTT	CASSQPSRRRVGNSPLHF
TRBV7-9	.	TRBJ2-2	.	TGTGCCAGCAGCTCCCAGACCTACACAGGGTTTGCCGGGGAGCTGTTTTTT	CASSSQTYTGFAGELFF